This passage covers 8 T cell receptor beta chains from one sample sequenced in a study of PD-1 blockade in mismatch repair-deficient tumors. Sequenced by immunoSEQ multiplex PCR; TCRdb stores in-frame clones only, minus some. Seen here are roughly 53,000 clones, over 65% observed once, and the top ten hold 2.5% to 4%. Sequences were derived from peripheral blood, sampled 4 weeks after starting pembrolizumab. All receptors derive from an adult with mismatch repair-deficient cancer.

The genes are TRBV5-4 and TRBJ2-5; D ambiguous. There are 14 residues in the CDR3. Trimming took 0 bases from V and 2 from J, leaving 8 bases between them. Germline loops: CDR1 SGHNT, CDR2 YYREEE (reference sequence). CDR3 sequence reads: CASSLEEIQETQYF. In nucleotides, the CDR3 is TGTGCCAGCAGCTTGGAGGAGATTCAAGAGACCCAGTACTTC.

The rearrangement uses TRBV4-1 and TRBJ2-3, with 10 bases that match TRBD2. The germline CDR1 and CDR2 sequences are MGHRA and YSYEKL. The V gene end was trimmed by 2 bases and the J gene end by 2 bases; junction bases not matched to a gene: 4. This CDR3 has 16 residues. This chain's CDR3 is CASSQRTSGNTDTQYF. CDR3 sequence (DNA): TGCGCCAGCAGCCAACGGACTAGCGGAAACACAGATACGCAGTATTTT.

The CDR3 coding sequence is TGTGCCAGCAGCTCCCTAGCGGGAGCGAACACCGGGGAGCTGTTTTTT. Translation gives CASSSLAGANTGELFF. The chain recombines TRBV5-4 with TRBJ2-2, with 10 bases identical to TRBD2. CDR3 length: 16 amino acids. Losses at the gene ends were 3 bases for V and 0 bases for J; bases not matched to a gene: 2. Looked up from germline, CDR1 is SGHNT and CDR2 is YYREEE (reference sequence). Supplemented by reference TRBV5-4 and TRBJ2-2, the full variable domain reads ETGVTQSPTHLIKTRGQQVTLRCSSQSGHNTVSWYQQALGQGPQFIFQYYREEENGRGNFPPRFSGLQFPNYSSELNVNALELDDSALYLCASSSLAGANTGELFFGEGSRLTVL.

This chain connects TRBV2 to TRBJ1-5, with D possibly being TRBD1 (5 bases). The germline gives CDR1 SNHLY, CDR2 FYNNEI. CDR3 length: 16 amino acids. Trimming stripped 0 bases from V and 7 bases from J, with 16 bases between. This CDR3 is CASSEARPGRDQPQHF. In DNA, the CDR3 is TGTGCCAGCAGTGAAGCAAGGCCAGGGAGGGACCAGCCCCAGCATTTT.

This clone was detected only once. J is TRBJ2-7 and V is TRBV19, with 14 bases that match TRBD2. This CDR3 has 17 amino acids. V shed 6 bases, J shed 5 bases, and the junction held 12 bases outside the gene matches. The germline V gene encodes CDR1 LNHDA and CDR2 SQIVND (reference sequence). The CDR3 spells CASSITGTSGSIDEQYF. CDR3 bases: TGTGCCAGTAGCATCACCGGGACTAGCGGGAGTATCGACGAGCAGTACTTC.

This clone was seen a few times. This rearrangement joins TRBV9 to TRBJ1-3; D not certain. Trimming removed 0 bases from V and 0 bases from J, with 13 bases in between. This CDR3 has 17 amino acids. The germline gives CDR1 SGDLS, CDR2 YYNGEE. This CDR3 is CASSVDGNWGSGNTIYF. DNA of the CDR3: TGTGCCAGCAGCGTAGACGGAAATTGGGGCTCTGGAAACACCATATATTTT.

The genes are TRBV10-3 and TRBJ2-7; possible D gene TRBD1, 6 bases. Per germline, CDR1 ENHRY and CDR2 SYGVKD. V dropped 7 bases and J dropped 6 bases, with 16 bases sitting between them. The CDR3 length is 13 residues. The CDR3 nucleotides read TGTGCCATCACCCAAGCAGGGGCCGGCGAGCAGTACTTC. Translation gives CAITQAGAGEQYF.

V is TRBV9 and J is TRBJ1-1, with D perhaps matching TRBD1 (6 bases). Germline lookup yields CDR1 SGDLS and CDR2 YYNGEE. V was pared by 0 bases and J by 3 bases, with 18 bases between. This CDR3 comprises 17 residues. The CDR3 spells CASSVAGGFGADTEAFF. CDR3 DNA sequence: TGTGCCAGCAGCGTAGCTGGGGGCTTCGGGGCGGACACTGAAGCTTTCTTT.